This entry concerns a single T cell receptor beta chain. The primer mix had 60 Vbeta and 13 Jbeta primers. TCRdb's table, derived via immunoSEQ multiplex PCR, lists solely in-frame clones and lacks some. The sample consists of more than 90,000 clones, 65% to 85% of them appearing once. The sample belongs to a study of cytomegalovirus exposure and HLA in healthy donors. Whole-study context: HLA-typed donors contributed 65 million to 85 million unique TCRs, which were held in an early data release.

CDR3 size: 14 residues. Germline V gene sequence: CDR1 SGHVS, CDR2 FQNEAQ. J gave up 1 base and V 5 bases, and 2 bases lay outside the gene matches. The gene calls are TRBV7-8 and TRBJ2-3, with 8 bases fitting TRBD2. The sample taken for sequencing was PBMCs. This sequence originates from a man aged 45-65 years in good health and CMV-seronegative. In DNA form, the CDR3 reads TGTGCCAGCAGCCCGACTAGCGGCACAGATACGCAGTATTTT. Translation: CASSPTSGTDTQYF.